This T cell receptor beta chain was sequenced in a study of T cell therapy after organ transplantation. Study context: Long-term post-therapy blood was drawn 20 to 29 weeks after therapy ended.

The assay was immunoSEQ multiplex PCR, and TCRdb's table has in-frame clones only and misses some. The sample includes about 20,000 clones, 84% of them seen just once. Comment on this clone: As yet, its antigen is unknown.

The time point denotes: 20-29 weeks after completion of therapy. CDR3 length: 13 residues. V lost 4 bases, J lost 3 bases, and 10 bases lay in between. CDR1 and CDR2 from the germline V gene are SGHDT and YYEEEE. The material sequenced was CD8+ T cells from blood, taken after autologous CMV-specific T cell therapy. The clonotype originates from a human patient who had received a solid organ transplant and had CMV disease. Some of the T cells may derive from the graft donor. The chain uses TRBV5-6 and TRBJ1-1; D is unclear. CDR3 sequence reads: CASSPGYDTEAFF. The CDR3 nucleotides read TGTGCCAGCAGCCCCGGCTACGACACTGAAGCTTTCTTT.